The present T cell receptor (beta chain) was sequenced within a study of blood T cells in healthy people across ages. Study-wide findings and caveats: Unknown donor CMV status possibly confounded expanded clonotype changes.

A second roughly 6 to 12 cycle PCR used barcoded and J-beta primers. One entry per CDR3 protein results from TCRdb running MiXCR on the 5' RACE reads. The table lists more than 550,000 distinct CDR3 sequences, approximately 21% of them singletons. Regarding this clonotype: Its target is unknown.

Losses at the gene ends were 7 bases for V and 1 base for J; bases not matched to a gene: 10. This CDR3 spans 15 amino acids. Germline loops: CDR1 SGDLS, CDR2 YYNGEE. The genes are TRBV9 and TRBJ2-5, with TRBD2 matching 7 bases. The receptor comes from a man between 65 and 80 years old in good health. Source material: blood. This CDR3 reads CASSLGGGSQETQYF. The CDR3 DNA follows: TGTGCCAGCTCGTTAGGCGGGGGTTCCCAAGAGACCCAGTACTTC.